What follows is one T cell receptor beta chain and its context. In this sample, this clone turned up once. Its binding antigen is unknown. One base away there is no much larger clone; base qualities are not given. Per the germline V gene, MGHRA is the CDR1 and YSYEKL is the CDR2. The cysteine opens and the phenylalanine closes a CDR3 of 16 amino acids. The kept DNA is CDR3 alone, 48 bases in frame from the first base. For this chain, trimming is 1 base at the V end and 3 bases at the J end, and the number of junction bases without a gene match is 6. This record comes from a study of ipilimumab plus nivolumab after autologous stem cell transplantation (dated by TCRdb to about 2021). A note on the overall study: The median number of doses received by trial patients was 5 for ipilimumab and roughly 8 for nivolumab. The myeloma cohort included high-risk transplant-naive patients and patients relapsing within 3 years of a first autologous transplant. Some 34 patients made up the trial's intent-to-treat population. Patients with high-risk diffuse large B cell lymphoma, mature T cell lymphoma, or multiple myeloma undergoing autologous transplant were enrolled in the trial. What the study reported, not specific to this receptor: The authors concluded that combined checkpoint inhibition appeared tolerable when used as consolidation after transplant. According to the authors, a biologic rationale for studying the approach further came from T cell receptor repertoire, regulatory T cell phenotype and gut microbiota profiles.

The method was the immunoSEQ multiplex PCR assay. The source is immuneACCESS, and TCRdb retained only in-frame sequences with V and J called. Part of the clones is not carried over; for the studies checked, unresolved V genes explain less than half of this, and the remainder is unexplained. The sample table records around 3,500 clones; around 90% of these occur just once. The ten largest account for 23% of the sample. Checkpoint therapy began 14 to 28 days after autologous transplant, with ipilimumab given at 1 mg/kg intravenously on day 1 of selected weeks. Nivolumab was administered at 3 mg/kg intravenously on day 1 of weeks 1, 4, 7, 10, and every two weeks through week 26. This was a Phase Ib clinical trial that tested ipilimumab plus nivolumab, given as combined checkpoint inhibition, for consolidation following autologous stem cell transplantation.

The sequence links TRBV4-1 to TRBJ1-5; TRBD1 aligns with 7 central bases. The sample in question was PBMCs, obtained in a trial of ipilimumab plus nivolumab as post-transplant consolidation. The TCR sequence derives from a male donor with multiple myeloma. The CDR3 protein is CASSQAMDRINQPQHF. In nucleotide form, the sequence is TGCGCCAGCAGCCAAGCCATGGACAGGATCAATCAGCCCCAGCATTTT.